Below, 9 T cell receptor beta chains from the same sample are listed, as sequenced in a study of CD8+ T cells in alopecia areata. Reverse transcription of extracted RNA yielded cDNA, which provided the sequencing template. Method: immunoSEQ multiplex PCR; TCRdb's copy keeps in-frame clones and lacks some. The sample includes about 82,000 clones, roughly half of them seen just once. The specimen was NKG2D-high CD8+ T cells sorted from blood. The receptors derive from a human donor with alopecia areata.

The chain employs TRBV4-1 and TRBJ2-1, with 9 bases lining up with TRBD1. CDR3 length equals 14 residues. CDR1 is MGHRA and CDR2 is YSYEKL in the germline V gene. V shed 4 bases, J shed 7 bases, and the junction held 5 bases outside the gene matches. The CDR3 region is CASSLGTGRNEQFF. The CDR3 DNA is TGCGCCAGCAGCCTGGGGACAGGGAGGAATGAGCAGTTCTTC.

This sequence joins TRBV29-1 and TRBJ1-4; D gene uncertain. V shed 2 bases and J shed 5 bases, with 12 bases lying between them. The CDR3 sequence is 14 residues long. Germline values: CDR1 SQVTM, CDR2 ANQGSEA. This CDR3 is CSVELTSTNEKLFF. The CDR3, as DNA: TGCAGCGTTGAACTTACAAGTACGAATGAAAAACTGTTTTTT.

The chain is built from TRBV6-6 and TRBJ2-7; maybe TRBD1 (6 bases). Germline CDR1 MNHNY, CDR2 SVGAGI (reference sequence). Trimming took 10 bases from V and 2 from J, leaving 12 bases between them. This CDR3 has 12 amino acids. The CDR3 nucleotides read TGTGCCACCCGATACAGGGCCTACGAGCAGTACTTC. Its protein product is CATRYRAYEQYF.

This sequence joins TRBV4-3 and TRBJ1-5; D gene unclear. This CDR3 contains 15 residues. With 0 bases removed from V and 3 bases from J, the gap between germline ends came to 9 bases. Germline CDR1 LGHNA, CDR2 YSLEER. As DNA, the CDR3 is TGCGCCAGCAGCCAAGAAGTACGGAACAATCAGCCCCAGCATTTT. Amino acids: CASSQEVRNNQPQHF.

The chain links TRBV29-1 to TRBJ2-1, with TRBD1 identical over 12 bases. This CDR3 spans 15 amino acids. The ends lost 8 bases at V and 8 bases at J; junction bases unmatched: 13. Per the germline V gene, CDR1 is SQVTM and CDR2 is ANQGSEA. The DNA of the CDR3 is TGCAGCATCATGAAGGCTGGGACAGGGGGCTATGAGCAGTTCTTC. Its protein is CSIMKAGTGGYEQFF.

This chain connects TRBV7-9 to TRBJ1-5, with D unclear. CDR1 is SEHNR, CDR2 FQNEAQ, per germline (reference sequence). Trimming took 2 bases from V and 5 from J, leaving 7 bases between them. This CDR3 has 13 residues. Here the CDR3 reads CASSLRDDQPQHF. In DNA, the CDR3 is TGTGCCAGCAGCTTACGTGACGATCAGCCCCAGCATTTT.

J is TRBJ2-7 and V is TRBV29-1; D remains unclear. In germline, CDR1 is SQVTM, CDR2 ANQGSEA. Deletions cut 4 bases from V and 0 bases from J, with 7 bases between. The CDR3 sequence is 12 residues long. CDR3 coding DNA: TGCAGCGTTGGTAACCGCTCCTACGAGCAGTACTTC. Protein product: CSVGNRSYEQYF.

This chain links TRBV4-1 with TRBJ2-1; D unclear. There are 17 residues in the CDR3. V lost 2 bases to trimming and J lost 0 bases, with 14 bases between them. Per germline, CDR1 MGHRA and CDR2 YSYEKL. CDR3 sequence: CASSQISLPSSYNEQFF. The CDR3 region has the DNA TGCGCCAGCAGCCAAATCAGTCTTCCGAGCTCCTACAATGAGCAGTTCTTC.

The chain is built from TRBV27 and TRBJ1-2; D perhaps matches TRBD1 (6 bases). The CDR3 is made up of 14 amino acids. V lost 2 bases and J lost 1, with 8 bases in between. The V gene's germline CDR1 is MNHEY and CDR2 SMNVEV (reference sequence). CDR3 DNA sequence: TGTGCCAGCAGTTTAAGGGGGGATAACTATGGCTACACCTTC. Protein sequence: CASSLRGDNYGYTF.